The subject of this entry is one T cell receptor beta chain. This CDR3 comprises 15 residues. Trimming took 1 base from V and 0 from J, leaving 9 bases between them. Germline V lookup: CDR1 LNHDA, CDR2 SQIVND (reference sequence). These data come from a study of cytomegalovirus exposure and HLA in healthy donors. Study as a whole: Earlier findings included 100 million to 130 million unique TCR beta sequences obtained from some 180 million T cells.

Amplification used 60 Vbeta primers and 13 Jbeta primers. Only in-frame clones appear in the TCRdb table, and some are missing; sequencing was by immunoSEQ multiplex PCR. The data show approximately 210,000 clones, about 83% seen once. The source is a woman in her forties or fifties in good health and CMV-seropositive. The chain employs TRBV19 and TRBJ1-1; no clear D. Sequences were obtained from PBMCs. The CDR3 here is CASSIGRRMNTEAFF. CDR3 in DNA: TGTGCCAGTAGTATAGGTCGGAGGATGAACACTGAAGCTTTCTTT.